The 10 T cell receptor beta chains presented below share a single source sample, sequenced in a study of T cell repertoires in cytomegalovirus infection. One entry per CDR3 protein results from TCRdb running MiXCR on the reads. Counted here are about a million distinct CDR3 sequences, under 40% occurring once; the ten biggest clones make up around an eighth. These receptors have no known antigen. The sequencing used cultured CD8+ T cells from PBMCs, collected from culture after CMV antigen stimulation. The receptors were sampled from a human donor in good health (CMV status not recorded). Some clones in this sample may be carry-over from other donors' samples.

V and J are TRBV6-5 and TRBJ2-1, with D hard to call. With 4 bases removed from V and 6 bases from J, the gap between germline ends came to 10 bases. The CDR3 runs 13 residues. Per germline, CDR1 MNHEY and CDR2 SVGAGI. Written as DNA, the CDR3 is TGTGCCAGCAGTTCCGACCTGGGCAATGAGCAGTTCTTC. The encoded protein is CASSSDLGNEQFF.

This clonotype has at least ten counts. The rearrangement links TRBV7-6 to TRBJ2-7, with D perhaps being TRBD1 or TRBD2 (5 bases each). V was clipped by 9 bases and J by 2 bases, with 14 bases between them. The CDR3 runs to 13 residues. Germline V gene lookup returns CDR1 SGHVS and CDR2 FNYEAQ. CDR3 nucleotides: TGTGCCAGTGGGATGGGACCAGCCTACGAGCAGTACGTC. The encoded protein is CASGMGPAYEQYV.

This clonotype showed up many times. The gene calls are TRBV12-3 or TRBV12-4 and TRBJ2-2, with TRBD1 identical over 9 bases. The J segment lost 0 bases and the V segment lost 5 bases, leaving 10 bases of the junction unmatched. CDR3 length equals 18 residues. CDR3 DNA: TGTGCCAGCAGTCCCCGGGACAGGGACTACGCGAACACCGGGGAGCTGTTTTTT. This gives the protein CASSPRDRDYANTGELFF.

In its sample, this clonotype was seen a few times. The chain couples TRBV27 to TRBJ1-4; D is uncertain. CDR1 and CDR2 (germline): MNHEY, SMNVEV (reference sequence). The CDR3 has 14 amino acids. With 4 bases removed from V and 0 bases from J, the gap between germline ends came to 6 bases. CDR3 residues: CASSSESTNEKLFF. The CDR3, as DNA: TGTGCCAGCAGTTCGGAGTCAACTAATGAAAAACTGTTTTTT.

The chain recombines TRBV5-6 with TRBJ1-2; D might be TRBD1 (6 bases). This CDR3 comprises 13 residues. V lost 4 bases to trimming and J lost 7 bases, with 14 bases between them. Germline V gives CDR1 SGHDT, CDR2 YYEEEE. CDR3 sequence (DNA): TGTGCCAGCAGCAATGGGGGGGGGCCTGGCTACACCTTC. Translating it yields CASSNGGGPGYTF.

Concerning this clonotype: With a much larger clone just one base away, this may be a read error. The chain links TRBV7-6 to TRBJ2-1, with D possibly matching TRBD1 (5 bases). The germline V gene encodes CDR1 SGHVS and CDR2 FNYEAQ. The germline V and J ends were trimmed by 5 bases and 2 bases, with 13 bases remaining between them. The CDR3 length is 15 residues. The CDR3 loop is CASSIRVSTYNEQFF. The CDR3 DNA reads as TGTGCCAGCAGCATCAGGGTGAGCACCTACAATGAGCAGTTCTTC.

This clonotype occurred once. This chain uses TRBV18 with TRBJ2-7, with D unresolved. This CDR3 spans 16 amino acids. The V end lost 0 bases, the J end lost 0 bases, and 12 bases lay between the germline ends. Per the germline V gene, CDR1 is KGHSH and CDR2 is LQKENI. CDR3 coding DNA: TGTGCCAGCTCACCACCGGATAGAACCAGCTCCTACGAGCAGTACTTC. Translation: CASSPPDRTSSYEQYF.

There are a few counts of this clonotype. The CDR3 is CASSTGLKNTEAFF. CDR3 coding DNA: TGTGCCAGCAGCACCGGGTTGAAGAACACTGAAGCTTTCTTT. The gene calls are TRBV27 and TRBJ1-1; D is uncertain. Trimming pared 6 bases from V and 1 base from J, leaving 12 bases between. From germline, CDR1 is MNHEY and CDR2 SMNVEV (reference sequence). The CDR3 covers 14 residues.

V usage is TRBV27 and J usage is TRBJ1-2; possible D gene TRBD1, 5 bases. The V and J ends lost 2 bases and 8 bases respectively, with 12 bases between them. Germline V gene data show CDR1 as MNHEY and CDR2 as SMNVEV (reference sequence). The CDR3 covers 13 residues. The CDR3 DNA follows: TGTGCCAGCAGTTTAGAGGGGTTGGGGGGCTACACCTTC. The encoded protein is CASSLEGLGGYTF.

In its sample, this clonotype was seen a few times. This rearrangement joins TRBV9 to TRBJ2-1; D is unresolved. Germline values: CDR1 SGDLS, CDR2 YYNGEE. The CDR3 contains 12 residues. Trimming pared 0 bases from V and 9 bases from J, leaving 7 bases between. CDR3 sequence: CASSVVGSEQFF. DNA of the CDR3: TGTGCCAGCAGCGTAGTAGGGTCTGAGCAGTTCTTC.